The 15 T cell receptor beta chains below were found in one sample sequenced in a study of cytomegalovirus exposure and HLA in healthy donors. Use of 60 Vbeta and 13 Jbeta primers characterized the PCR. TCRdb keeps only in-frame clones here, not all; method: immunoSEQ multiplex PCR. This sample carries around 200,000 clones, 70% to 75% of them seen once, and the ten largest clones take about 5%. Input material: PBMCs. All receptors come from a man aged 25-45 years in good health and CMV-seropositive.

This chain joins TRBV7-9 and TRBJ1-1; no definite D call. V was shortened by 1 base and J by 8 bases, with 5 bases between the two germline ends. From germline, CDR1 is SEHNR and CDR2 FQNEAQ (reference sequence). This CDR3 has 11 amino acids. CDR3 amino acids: CASSLGVEAFF. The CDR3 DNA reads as TGTGCCAGCAGCTTAGGAGTCGAAGCTTTCTTT. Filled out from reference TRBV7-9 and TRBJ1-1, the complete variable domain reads DTGVSQNPRHKITKRGQNVTFRCDPISEHNRLYWYRQTLGQGPEFLTYFQNEAQLEKSRLLSDRFSAERPKGSFSTLEIQRTEQGDSAMYLCASSLGVEAFFGQGTRLTVV.

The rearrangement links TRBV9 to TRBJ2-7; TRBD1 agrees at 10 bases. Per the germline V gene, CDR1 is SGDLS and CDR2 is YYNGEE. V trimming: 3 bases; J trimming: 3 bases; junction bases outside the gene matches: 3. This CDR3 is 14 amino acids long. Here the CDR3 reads CASSARDRGYEQYF. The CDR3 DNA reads TGTGCCAGCAGCGCCAGGGACAGGGGCTACGAGCAGTACTTC.

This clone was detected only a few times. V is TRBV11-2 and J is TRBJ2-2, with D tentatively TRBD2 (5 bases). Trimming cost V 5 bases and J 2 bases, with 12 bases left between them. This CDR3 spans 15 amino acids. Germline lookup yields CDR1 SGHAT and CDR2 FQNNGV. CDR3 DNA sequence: TGTGCCAGCAGCCTGAGGGCTCGAAACACCGGGGAGCTGTTTTTT. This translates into CASSLRARNTGELFF. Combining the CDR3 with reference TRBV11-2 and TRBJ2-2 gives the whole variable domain EAGVAQSPRYKIIEKRQSVAFWCNPISGHATLYWYQQILGQGPKLLIQFQNNGVVDDSQLPKDRFSAERLKGVDSTLKIQPAKLEDSAVYLCASSLRARNTGELFFGEGSRLTVL.

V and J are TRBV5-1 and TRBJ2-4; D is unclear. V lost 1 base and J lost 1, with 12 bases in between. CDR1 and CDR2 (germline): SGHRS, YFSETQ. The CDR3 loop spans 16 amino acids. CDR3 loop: CASSLQVGEAKNIQYF. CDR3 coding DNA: TGCGCCAGCAGCTTGCAGGTGGGTGAGGCCAAAAACATTCAGTACTTC.

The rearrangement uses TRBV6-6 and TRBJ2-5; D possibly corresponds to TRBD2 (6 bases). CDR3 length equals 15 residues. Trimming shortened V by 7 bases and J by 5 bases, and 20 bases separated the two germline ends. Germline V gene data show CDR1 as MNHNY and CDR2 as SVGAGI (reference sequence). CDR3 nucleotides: TGTGCCAGCAACCGTATAGCGGCGGGCCGGGAGACCCAGTACTTC. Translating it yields CASNRIAAGRETQYF.

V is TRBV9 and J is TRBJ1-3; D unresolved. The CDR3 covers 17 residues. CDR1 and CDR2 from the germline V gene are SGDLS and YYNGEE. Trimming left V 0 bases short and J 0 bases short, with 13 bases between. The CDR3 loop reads CASSVASGFDSGNTIYF. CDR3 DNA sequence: TGTGCCAGCAGCGTAGCGTCGGGTTTCGACTCTGGAAACACCATATATTTT.

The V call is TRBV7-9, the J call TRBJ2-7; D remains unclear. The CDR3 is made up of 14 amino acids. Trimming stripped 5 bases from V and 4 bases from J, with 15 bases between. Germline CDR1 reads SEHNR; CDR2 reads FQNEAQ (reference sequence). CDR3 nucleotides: TGTGCCAGCAGCCCAACCGGAGTCTCGTACGAGCAGTACTTC. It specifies CASSPTGVSYEQYF.

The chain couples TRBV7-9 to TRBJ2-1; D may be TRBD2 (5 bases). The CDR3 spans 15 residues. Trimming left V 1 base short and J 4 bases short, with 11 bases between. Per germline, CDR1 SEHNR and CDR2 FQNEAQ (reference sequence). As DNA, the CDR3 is TGTGCCAGCAGCTTAGTTAGCGCCTATTACAATGAGCAGTTCTTC. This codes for CASSLVSAYYNEQFF.

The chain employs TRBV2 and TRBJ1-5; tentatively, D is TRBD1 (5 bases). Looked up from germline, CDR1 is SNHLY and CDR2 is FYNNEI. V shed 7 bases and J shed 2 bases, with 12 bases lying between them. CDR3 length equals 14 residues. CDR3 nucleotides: TGTGCCAGCACCTCAATAGGGGGCAATCAGCCCCAGCATTTT. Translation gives CASTSIGGNQPQHF. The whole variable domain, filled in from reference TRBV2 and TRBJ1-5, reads EPEVTQTPSHQVTQMGQEVILRCVPISNHLYFYWYRQILGQKVEFLVSFYNNEISEKSEIFDDQFSVERPDGSNFTLKIRSTKLEDSAMYFCASTSIGGNQPQHFGDGTRLSIL.

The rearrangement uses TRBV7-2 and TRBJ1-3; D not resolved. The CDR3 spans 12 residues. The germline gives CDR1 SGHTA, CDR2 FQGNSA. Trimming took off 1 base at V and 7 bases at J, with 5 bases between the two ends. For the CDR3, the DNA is TGTGCCAGCAGCTTAGGAGGCAACACCATATATTTT. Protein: CASSLGGNTIYF.

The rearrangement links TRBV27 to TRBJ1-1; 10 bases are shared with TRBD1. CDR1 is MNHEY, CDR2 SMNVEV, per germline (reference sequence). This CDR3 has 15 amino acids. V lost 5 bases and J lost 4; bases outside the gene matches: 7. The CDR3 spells CASSLRQGASTEAFF. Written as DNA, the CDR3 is TGTGCCAGCAGTCTCCGACAGGGGGCGAGCACTGAAGCTTTCTTT.

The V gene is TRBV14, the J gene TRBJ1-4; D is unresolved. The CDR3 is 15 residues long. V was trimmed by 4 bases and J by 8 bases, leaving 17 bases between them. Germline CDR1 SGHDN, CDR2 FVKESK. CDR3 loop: CASSPNHLKREKLFF. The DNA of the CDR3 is TGTGCCAGCAGCCCGAATCACCTCAAGCGGGAAAAACTGTTTTTT.

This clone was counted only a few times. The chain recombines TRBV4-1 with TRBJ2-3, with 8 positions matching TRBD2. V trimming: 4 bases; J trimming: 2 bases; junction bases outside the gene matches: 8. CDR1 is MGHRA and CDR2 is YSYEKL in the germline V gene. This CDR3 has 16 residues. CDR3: CASSRQAGVITDTQYF. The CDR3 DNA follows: TGCGCCAGCAGCCGCCAAGCGGGGGTTATCACAGATACGCAGTATTTT.

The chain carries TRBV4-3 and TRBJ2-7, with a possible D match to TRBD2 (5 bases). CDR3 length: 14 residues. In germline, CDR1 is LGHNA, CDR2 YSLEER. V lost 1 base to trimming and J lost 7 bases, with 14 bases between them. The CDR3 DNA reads TGCGCCAGCAGCCAAGGTCGGGGTAGCCGGGAGCAGTACTTC. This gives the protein CASSQGRGSREQYF.

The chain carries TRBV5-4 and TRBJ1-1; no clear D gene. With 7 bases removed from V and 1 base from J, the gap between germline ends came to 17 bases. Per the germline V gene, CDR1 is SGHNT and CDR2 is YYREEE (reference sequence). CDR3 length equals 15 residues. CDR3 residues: CASFGGVRRNTEAFF. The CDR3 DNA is TGTGCCAGCTTTGGCGGGGTGAGGAGGAACACTGAAGCTTTCTTT. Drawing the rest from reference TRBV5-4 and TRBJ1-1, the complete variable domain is ETGVTQSPTHLIKTRGQQVTLRCSSQSGHNTVSWYQQALGQGPQFIFQYYREEENGRGNFPPRFSGLQFPNYSSELNVNALELDDSALYLCASFGGVRRNTEAFFGQGTRLTVV.